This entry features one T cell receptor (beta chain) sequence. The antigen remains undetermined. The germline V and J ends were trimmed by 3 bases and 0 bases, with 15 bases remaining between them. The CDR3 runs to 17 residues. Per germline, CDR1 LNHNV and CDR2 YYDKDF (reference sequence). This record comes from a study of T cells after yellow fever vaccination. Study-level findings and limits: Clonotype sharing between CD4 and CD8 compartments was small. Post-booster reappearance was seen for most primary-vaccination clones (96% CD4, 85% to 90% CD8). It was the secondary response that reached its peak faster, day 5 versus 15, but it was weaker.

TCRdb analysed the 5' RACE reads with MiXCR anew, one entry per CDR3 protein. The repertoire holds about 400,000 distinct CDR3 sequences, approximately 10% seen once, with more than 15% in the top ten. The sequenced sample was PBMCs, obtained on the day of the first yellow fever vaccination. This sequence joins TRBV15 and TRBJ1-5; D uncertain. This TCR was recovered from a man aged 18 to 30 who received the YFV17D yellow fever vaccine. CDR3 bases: TGTGCCACCAGCAGTGATGTGAGACGGTATAGCAATCAGCCCCAGCATTTT. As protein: CATSSDVRRYSNQPQHF.